This TCR beta chain was captured in a study of early T cells in non-severe SARS-CoV-2 infection. This clonotype showed up just a few times. The V gene lost 6 bases and the J gene lost 3 bases, with 17 bases spanning the gap. The V gene's germline CDR1 is SEHNR and CDR2 FQNEAQ (reference sequence). CDR3 length equals 15 residues. TCRdb fed the 5' RACE reads into MiXCR, producing one record per CDR3 protein. The sample lists approximately 58,000 distinct CDR3 sequences; less than 15% were seen once. The gene calls are TRBV7-9 and TRBJ1-1; D gene uncertain. Sequences were derived from whole blood, sampled at baseline. The TCR was taken from an adult who was a healthcare worker with PCR-confirmed SARS-CoV-2 infection or an uninfected control (not recorded which). The CDR3 is CASRPRRETDTEAFF. The CDR3 DNA sequence: TGTGCCAGCAGGCCAAGGAGGGAGACGGACACTGAAGCTTTCTTT.